One and the same sample provided the 26 T cell receptor beta chains below, sequenced in a study of cytomegalovirus exposure and HLA in healthy donors. PCR involved 60 Vbeta and 13 Jbeta primers. Profiled with immunoSEQ multiplex PCR; TCRdb holds only in-frame clones, not every one. The data show 95,000 to 130,000 clones, 8.5% to 10% seen once. Sequencing was performed on PBMCs. All receptors derive from a man aged 25 to 40 in good health and CMV-seronegative.

This clone was picked up a small number of times. This rearrangement joins TRBV7-8 to TRBJ1-2, with 7 bases that match TRBD1. Trimming removed 0 bases from V and 5 bases from J; junction bases left unmatched: 6. CDR1 SGHVS and CDR2 FQNEAQ come from the germline V gene. CDR3 length: 15 residues. DNA for the CDR3: TGTGCCAGCAGCTTAGCTAACAGGGGAGGATATGGCTACACCTTC. This translates into CASSLANRGGYGYTF. The variable domain in full, with the rest retrieved from reference TRBV7-8 and TRBJ1-2, is GAGVSQSPRYKVAKRGQDVALRCDPISGHVSLFWYQQALGQGPEFLTYFQNEAQLDKSGLPSDRFFAERPEGSVSTLKIQRTQQEDSAVYLCASSLANRGGYGYTFGSGTRLTVV.

By proportion, this clone is medium-sized. V gene TRBV6-1 combines with J gene TRBJ2-6, with a tentative D call TRBD2 (5 bases). From germline, CDR1 is MNHNS and CDR2 SASEGT. The CDR3 sequence is 15 residues long. The V end was cut by 0 bases, the J end by 4 bases, with 7 bases between. The CDR3 bases are TGTGCCAGCAGTGAAGCGGAGGAAGGGGCCAACGTCCTGACTTTC. It is translated as CASSEAEEGANVLTF.

Only a few counts were recorded for this clone. The rearrangement uses TRBV4-1 and TRBJ2-7, with 13 bases that match TRBD2. Germline V lookup: CDR1 MGHRA, CDR2 YSYEKL. This CDR3 contains 16 residues. V gave up 2 bases and J gave up 3 bases; unmatched junction bases: 4. The CDR3: CASSQPTSGRFYEQYF. As DNA, the CDR3 is TGCGCCAGCAGCCAACCGACTAGCGGGAGGTTCTACGAGCAGTACTTC.

This clone occurred a few times. The rearrangement uses TRBV4-1 and TRBJ2-7; the D gene is possibly TRBD1 (5 bases). Trimming pared 2 bases from V and 6 bases from J, leaving 11 bases between. In germline, CDR1 is MGHRA, CDR2 YSYEKL. The CDR3 has 13 residues. The CDR3 loop is CASSQLWGGEQYF. Here the CDR3 DNA reads TGCGCCAGCAGCCAATTATGGGGCGGCGAGCAGTACTTC.

This clone was counted only a few times. The gene calls are TRBV2 and TRBJ2-5; 7 bases agree with TRBD2. The germline V gene encodes CDR1 SNHLY and CDR2 FYNNEI. J lost 1 base, V lost 8 bases, and 1 base had no gene match. The CDR3 has 12 amino acids. CDR3 loop: CASRGVQETQYF. DNA of the CDR3: TGTGCCAGCCGGGGGGTCCAAGAGACCCAGTACTTC.

V gene TRBV9 combines with J gene TRBJ2-7; no clear D gene. This CDR3 is built from 14 residues. Germline CDR1 is SGDLS and CDR2 is YYNGEE. Trimming removed 3 bases from V and 0 bases from J, with 10 bases in between. The CDR3 coding sequence is TGTGCCAGCAGCGCCCGGGTCCACTCCTACGAGCAGTACTTC. It specifies CASSARVHSYEQYF.

This clone was detected a few times. The chain combines TRBV30 with TRBJ1-2, with D possibly matching TRBD1 (5 bases). This CDR3 spans 13 amino acids. The V gene lost 0 bases and the J gene lost 8 bases, with 13 bases spanning the gap. In germline, CDR1 is GTSNPN, CDR2 SVGIG (reference sequence). The CDR3: CAWSVLDRGGYTF. CDR3 nucleotide sequence: TGTGCCTGGAGTGTACTGGACCGGGGGGGCTACACCTTC.

The chain employs TRBV12-5 and TRBJ2-7; D is unresolved. Trimming pared 3 bases from V and 3 bases from J, leaving 12 bases between. Germline CDR1 reads LGHNT; CDR2 reads FRNRAP. This CDR3 is 14 amino acids long. The DNA for the CDR3 is TGTGCTAGTGGTTTTTCGTCGTCCCTCTACGAGCAGTACTTC. Translated, it gives CASGFSSSLYEQYF.

In this sample, this clone turned up a few times. This chain joins TRBV4-1 and TRBJ2-7; a possible D gene is TRBD1 (6 bases). Germline-derived CDR1 and CDR2 are MGHRA and YSYEKL. V gave up 3 bases and J gave up 1 base, with 16 bases separating them. CDR3 length: 16 amino acids. The CDR3 bases are TGCGCCAGCAGCCAGATACCCGGGACAACATCCTACGAGCAGTACTTC. Translated, it gives CASSQIPGTTSYEQYF.

This clone showed up just a few times. J is TRBJ2-2 and V is TRBV18; tentatively, D is TRBD1 (6 bases). V lost 5 bases, J lost 2 bases, and 6 bases lay in between. The CDR3 is made up of 13 amino acids. Germline lookup yields CDR1 KGHSH and CDR2 LQKENI. As DNA, the CDR3 is TGTGCCAGCTCAGGGGGCAACACCGGGGAGCTGTTTTTT. This encodes CASSGGNTGELFF. The full variable domain, completed using reference TRBV18 and TRBJ2-2, is NAGVMQNPRHLVRRRGQEARLRCSPMKGHSHVYWYRQLPEEGLKFMVYLQKENIIDESGMPKERFSAEFPKEGPSILRIQQVVRGDSAAYFCASSGGNTGELFFGEGSRLTVL.

This chain joins TRBV7-8 and TRBJ1-1; D remains unclear. The V end was cut by 1 base, the J end by 12 bases, with 15 bases between. Germline V lookup: CDR1 SGHVS, CDR2 FQNEAQ. The CDR3 covers 13 residues. The CDR3: CASSLVLTGESFF. In DNA form, the CDR3 reads TGTGCCAGCAGCTTAGTATTAACGGGAGAATCTTTCTTT. Together with reference TRBV7-8 and TRBJ1-1, the CDR3 gives the full variable domain: GAGVSQSPRYKVAKRGQDVALRCDPISGHVSLFWYQQALGQGPEFLTYFQNEAQLDKSGLPSDRFFAERPEGSVSTLKIQRTQQEDSAVYLCASSLVLTGESFFGQGTRLTVV.

The chain links TRBV5-4 to TRBJ1-5; D is undetermined. Germline-derived CDR1 and CDR2 are SGHNT and YYREEE (reference sequence). Trimming cost V 5 bases and J 1 base, with 10 bases left between them. The CDR3 has 14 amino acids. The CDR3 loop is CASRSAGSNQPQHF. For the CDR3, the DNA is TGTGCCAGCAGATCTGCGGGAAGCAATCAGCCCCAGCATTTT. The full variable domain, rest sourced from reference TRBV5-4 and TRBJ1-5, is ETGVTQSPTHLIKTRGQQVTLRCSSQSGHNTVSWYQQALGQGPQFIFQYYREEENGRGNFPPRFSGLQFPNYSSELNVNALELDDSALYLCASRSAGSNQPQHFGDGTRLSIL.

This clone was counted between two and nine times. The rearrangement links TRBV13 to TRBJ1-6; no firm D call. The CDR3 runs to 14 residues. Trimming took 4 bases from V and 6 from J, leaving 10 bases between them. Per germline, CDR1 PRHDT and CDR2 FYEKMQ (reference sequence). The CDR3 loop reads CASSSYGPNSPLHF. The DNA of the CDR3 is TGTGCCAGCAGCTCCTATGGGCCTAATTCACCCCTCCACTTT.

The sample holds a few counts of this clone. This chain uses TRBV7-9 with TRBJ2-2; possibly TRBD1 for D (5 bases). Per germline, CDR1 SEHNR and CDR2 FQNEAQ (reference sequence). V was pared by 5 bases and J by 3 bases, with 13 bases between. The CDR3 extends over 15 amino acids. DNA for the CDR3: TGTGCCAGCAGCCCCGGGCCAGGGTACACCGGGGAGCTGTTTTTT. This gives the protein CASSPGPGYTGELFF. The full variable domain, its missing parts supplied by reference TRBV7-9 and TRBJ2-2, is DTGVSQNPRHKITKRGQNVTFRCDPISEHNRLYWYRQTLGQGPEFLTYFQNEAQLEKSRLLSDRFSAERPKGSFSTLEIQRTEQGDSAMYLCASSPGPGYTGELFFGEGSRLTVL.

This clone came up once. This chain joins TRBV10-2 and TRBJ2-5; maybe TRBD2 (5 bases). Matching the DNA end better, TRBJ2-7 makes the J call doubtful. From germline, CDR1 is WSHSY and CDR2 SAAADI. The CDR3 consists of 13 residues. CDR3 loop: CASSTRTRYEQYF. In nucleotides, the CDR3 is TGCGCCAGTTCGACCCGGACTCGCTACGAGCAGTACTTC.

In its sample, this clone was seen a few times. The chain has TRBV30 and TRBJ2-7; TRBD2 matches at 8 bases. V lost 5 bases and J lost 5; bases outside the gene matches: 8. This CDR3 comprises 13 residues. Germline V gives CDR1 GTSNPN, CDR2 SVGIG (reference sequence). CDR3 amino acids: CAWGRGARHEQYF. The DNA of the CDR3 is TGTGCCTGGGGGCGGGGGGCGCGACACGAGCAGTACTTC.

This clone was recorded a few times. The J gene is TRBJ2-1, the V gene TRBV5-4; TRBD2 aligns across 9 bases. The CDR3 has 17 amino acids. Unmatched junction bases numbered 4, after V lost 0 bases and J lost 0 bases. Germline values: CDR1 SGHNT, CDR2 YYREEE (reference sequence). The CDR3 coding sequence is TGTGCCAGCAGCTTGGGGACTAGCGATAGCTCCTACAATGAGCAGTTCTTC. Amino acid sequence: CASSLGTSDSSYNEQFF.

The chain joins TRBV5-6 to TRBJ2-7; D is unclear. This CDR3 is built from 15 residues. From germline, CDR1 is SGHDT and CDR2 YYEEEE. The V end was cut by 0 bases, the J end by 0 bases, with 10 bases between. The chain's CDR3 is CASSLVGATSYEQYF. Here the CDR3 DNA reads TGTGCCAGCAGCTTGGTCGGAGCGACCTCCTACGAGCAGTACTTC.

This clone appeared a few times. The chain links TRBV7-8 to TRBJ1-2; 7 nucleotides agree with TRBD1. The CDR3 is made up of 16 amino acids. The germline V gene encodes CDR1 SGHVS and CDR2 FQNEAQ. J lost 0 bases, V lost 5 bases, and 9 bases had no gene match. The CDR3 coding sequence is TGTGCCAGCAGCCGTACCGGACAGGCTACTAACTATGGCTACACCTTC. It is translated as CASSRTGQATNYGYTF.

The rearrangement uses TRBV7-3 and TRBJ2-1, with D tentatively TRBD2 (6 bases). V was clipped by 4 bases and J by 9 bases, with 19 bases between them. Germline CDR1 and CDR2: SGHTA and FQGTGA. The CDR3 loop spans 15 amino acids. Here the CDR3 reads CASSSLGGTRGEQFF. The CDR3 DNA follows: TGTGCCAGCAGCTCTCTGGGCGGGACGAGGGGTGAGCAGTTCTTC.

This clone was seen a handful of times. This CDR3 reads CASSLDRGRYNEQFF. CDR3 nucleotide sequence: TGTGCCAGCAGCTTGGACAGGGGGAGGTACAATGAGCAGTTCTTC. The genes are TRBV7-8 and TRBJ2-1; 10 positions match TRBD1. The CDR3 extends over 15 amino acids. Per the germline V gene, CDR1 is SGHVS and CDR2 is FQNEAQ. With V trimmed by 3 bases and J by 4 bases, 3 bases remained unmatched.

CDR3 nucleotides: TGTGCCAGTAGTACGACAGGGGGCCTTCACAATGAGCAGTTCTTC. It translates to CASSTTGGLHNEQFF. The J gene is TRBJ2-1, the V gene TRBV19; 10 nucleotides agree with TRBD1. The CDR3 runs 15 residues. Germline V gives CDR1 LNHDA, CDR2 SQIVND (reference sequence). Germline trimming cut 4 bases from V and 5 bases from J; bases unmatched to any gene: 5.

This clone has a handful of counts. The chain combines TRBV19 with TRBJ1-2; possible D gene TRBD1, 6 bases. The germline V gene encodes CDR1 LNHDA and CDR2 SQIVND (reference sequence). There are 13 residues in the CDR3. The V and J ends lost 7 bases and 8 bases respectively, with 17 bases between them. The CDR3 sequence is CASIGTGRDGYTF. As DNA, the CDR3 is TGTGCCAGTATTGGAACAGGGAGGGACGGCTACACCTTC.

This clone was observed a few times. The V call is TRBV18, the J call TRBJ2-7, with D possibly being TRBD2 (6 bases). Trimming left V 10 bases short and J 6 bases short, with 22 bases between. Germline CDR1 reads KGHSH; CDR2 reads LQKENI. The CDR3 has 14 amino acids. Here the CDR3 reads CATRLSGRNPEQYF. CDR3 nucleotides: TGTGCCACCCGTCTGTCCGGGAGAAATCCCGAGCAGTACTTC.

This chain links TRBV30 with TRBJ2-3, with D possibly matching TRBD2 (6 bases). This CDR3 comprises 15 residues. Germline V CDR1 and CDR2: GTSNPN, SVGIG (reference sequence). V gave up 0 bases and J gave up 4 bases, with 14 bases separating them. The CDR3 DNA sequence: TGTGCCTGGAGTGTACGACTAGAAGTCGCAGATACGCAGTATTTT. Residues: CAWSVRLEVADTQYF.

This clone was counted only a few times. This sequence joins TRBV30 and TRBJ1-3, with D possibly matching TRBD1 (6 bases). The CDR3 has 15 residues. V lost 2 bases, J lost 0 bases, and 11 bases lay in between. The germline CDR1 and CDR2 sequences are GTSNPN and SVGIG (reference sequence). The CDR3 DNA sequence: TGTGCCTGGAGTAACGGACAGAGCTCTGGAAACACCATATATTTT. Translation gives CAWSNGQSSGNTIYF. The whole variable domain, filled in from reference TRBV30 and TRBJ1-3, reads SQTIHQWPATLVQPVGSPLSLECTVEGTSNPNLYWYRQAAGRGLQLLFYSVGIGQISSEVPQNLSASRPQDRQFILSSKKLLLSDSGFYLCAWSNGQSSGNTIYFGEGSWLTVV.